The clone carrying this T cell receptor beta chain was seen a few times. Trimming took 5 bases from V and 2 from J, leaving 9 bases between them. There are 13 residues in the CDR3. Germline CDR1 is SNHLY and CDR2 is FYNNEI. This specimen belongs to a study of CDR3 diversity in severe acne. In TCRdb, the PCR reads were re-called with MiXCR into one record per CDR3 protein. The sample lists 84,000 or so distinct CDR3 sequences, approximately 52% occurring once. The rearrangement uses TRBV2 and TRBJ2-5; D may be TRBD2 (6 bases). The sequence was obtained from a male donor in good health, serving as a control. What was sequenced was blood. Here the CDR3 DNA reads TGTGCCAGCAGTATGGCGGGACAAGAGACCCAGTACTTC. Amino acid sequence: CASSMAGQETQYF.